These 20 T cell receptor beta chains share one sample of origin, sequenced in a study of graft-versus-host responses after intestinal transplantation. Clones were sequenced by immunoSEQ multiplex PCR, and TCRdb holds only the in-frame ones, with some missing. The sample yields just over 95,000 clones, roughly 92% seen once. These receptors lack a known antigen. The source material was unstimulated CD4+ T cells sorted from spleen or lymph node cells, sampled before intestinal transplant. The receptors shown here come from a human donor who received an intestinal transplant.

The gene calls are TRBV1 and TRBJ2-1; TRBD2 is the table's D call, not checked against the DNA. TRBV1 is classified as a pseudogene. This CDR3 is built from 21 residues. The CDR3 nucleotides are TGCACCAGCAGCCACGTAACAGGACTAGCGGGGGAGCCCTCCCCCCTAAATGAGCAGTTCTTC. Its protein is CTSSHVTGLAGEPSPLNEQFF.

CDR3 DNA sequence: TGTGCCAGCAGTCAGGATCCGGGACTAGCGACTACTGAGCAGTACTTC. Its protein is CASSQDPGLATTEQYF. The gene calls are TRBV27 and TRBJ2-7; TRBD2 matches at 10 bases. The germline gives CDR1 MNHEY, CDR2 SMNVEV (reference sequence). The CDR3 spans 16 residues. Trimming at V came to 5 bases and at J to 7 bases, leaving 14 bases not matched to a gene.

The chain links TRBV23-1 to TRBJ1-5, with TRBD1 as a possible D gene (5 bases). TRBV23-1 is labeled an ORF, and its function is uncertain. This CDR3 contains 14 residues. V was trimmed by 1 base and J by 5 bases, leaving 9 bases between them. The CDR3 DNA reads TGCGCCAGCAGTCAATTAGGGGTTGATCAGCCCCAGCATTTT. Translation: CASSQLGVDQPQHF.

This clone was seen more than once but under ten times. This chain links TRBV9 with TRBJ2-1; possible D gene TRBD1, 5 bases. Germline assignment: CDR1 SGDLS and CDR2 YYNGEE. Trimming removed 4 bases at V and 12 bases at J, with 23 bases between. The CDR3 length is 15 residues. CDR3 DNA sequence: TGTGCCAGCAGCCCAAACTATGGGGCCCAGAAGGGGCAGTTCTTC. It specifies CASSPNYGAQKGQFF.

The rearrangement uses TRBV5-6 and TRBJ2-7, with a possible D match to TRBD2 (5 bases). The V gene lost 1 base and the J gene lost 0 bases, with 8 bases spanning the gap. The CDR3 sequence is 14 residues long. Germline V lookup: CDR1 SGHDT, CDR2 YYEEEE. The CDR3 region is CASSLSGSSYEQYF. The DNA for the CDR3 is TGTGCCAGCAGCTTGAGTGGGAGCTCCTACGAGCAGTACTTC.

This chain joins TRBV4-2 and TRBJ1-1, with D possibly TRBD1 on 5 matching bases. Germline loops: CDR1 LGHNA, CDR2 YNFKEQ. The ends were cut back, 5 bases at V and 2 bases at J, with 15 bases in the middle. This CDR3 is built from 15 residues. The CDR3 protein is CASSRGMLLNTEAFF. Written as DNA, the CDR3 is TGTGCCAGCAGCAGGGGTATGTTACTAAACACTGAAGCTTTCTTT.

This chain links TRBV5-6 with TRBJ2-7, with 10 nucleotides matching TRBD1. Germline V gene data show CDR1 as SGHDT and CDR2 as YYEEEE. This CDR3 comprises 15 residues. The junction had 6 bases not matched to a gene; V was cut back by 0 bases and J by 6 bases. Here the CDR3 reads CASSLAGQGHREQYF. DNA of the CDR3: TGTGCCAGCAGCTTGGCGGGACAGGGGCATCGCGAGCAGTACTTC.

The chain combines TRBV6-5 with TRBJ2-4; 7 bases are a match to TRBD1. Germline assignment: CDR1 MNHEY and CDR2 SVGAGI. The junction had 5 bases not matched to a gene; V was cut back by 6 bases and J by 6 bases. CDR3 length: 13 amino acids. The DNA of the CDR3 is TGTGCCAGCAGCCCGGGACAGTTAAACATTCAGTACTTC. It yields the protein CASSPGQLNIQYF.

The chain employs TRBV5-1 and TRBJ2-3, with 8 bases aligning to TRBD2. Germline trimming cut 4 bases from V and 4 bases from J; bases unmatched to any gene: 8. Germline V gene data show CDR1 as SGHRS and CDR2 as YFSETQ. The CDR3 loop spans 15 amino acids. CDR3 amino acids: CASSTGTSGADTQYF. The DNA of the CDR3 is TGCGCCAGCAGCACCGGGACTAGTGGTGCAGATACGCAGTATTTT.

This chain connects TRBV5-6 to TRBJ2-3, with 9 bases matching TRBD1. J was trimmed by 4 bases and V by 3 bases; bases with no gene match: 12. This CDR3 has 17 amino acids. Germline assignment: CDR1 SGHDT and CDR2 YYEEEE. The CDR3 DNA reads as TGTGCCAGCAGCTACGCCTTTGACAGGGGGAGAGCAGATACGCAGTATTTT. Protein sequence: CASSYAFDRGRADTQYF.

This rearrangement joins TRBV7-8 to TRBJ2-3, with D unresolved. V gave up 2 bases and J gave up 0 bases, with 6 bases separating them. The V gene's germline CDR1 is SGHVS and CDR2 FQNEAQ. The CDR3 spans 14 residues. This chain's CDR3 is CASSLLESTDTQYF. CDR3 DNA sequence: TGTGCCAGCAGCTTACTAGAAAGCACAGATACGCAGTATTTT.

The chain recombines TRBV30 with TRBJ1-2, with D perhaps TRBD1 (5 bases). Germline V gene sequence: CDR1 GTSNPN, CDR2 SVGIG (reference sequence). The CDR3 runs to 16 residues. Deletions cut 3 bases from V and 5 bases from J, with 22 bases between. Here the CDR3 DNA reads TGTGCCTGGAGCCCGAGTTTGCGGGGGATGGGATATGGCTACACCTTC. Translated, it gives CAWSPSLRGMGYGYTF. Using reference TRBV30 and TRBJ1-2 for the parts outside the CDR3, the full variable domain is SQTIHQWPATLVQPVGSPLSLECTVEGTSNPNLYWYRQAAGRGLQLLFYSVGIGQISSEVPQNLSASRPQDRQFILSSKKLLLSDSGFYLCAWSPSLRGMGYGYTFGSGTRLTVV.

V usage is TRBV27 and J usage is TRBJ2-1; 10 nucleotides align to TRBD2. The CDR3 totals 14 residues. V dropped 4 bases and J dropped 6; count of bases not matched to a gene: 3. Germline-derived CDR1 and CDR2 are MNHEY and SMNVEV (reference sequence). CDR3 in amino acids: CASSYTSGTNEQFF. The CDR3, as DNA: TGTGCCAGCAGTTATACTAGCGGGACCAATGAGCAGTTCTTC.

For the CDR3, the DNA is TGTGCCAGCACCGCGGGGGGGAGCTCCTACAATGAGCAGTTCTTC. Translating gives CASTAGGSSYNEQFF. The rearrangement joins TRBV6-1 to TRBJ2-1; 9 bases map to TRBD2. CDR3 length equals 15 residues. The germline CDR1 and CDR2 sequences are MNHNS and SASEGT. J lost 0 bases, V lost 7 bases, and 4 bases had no gene match.

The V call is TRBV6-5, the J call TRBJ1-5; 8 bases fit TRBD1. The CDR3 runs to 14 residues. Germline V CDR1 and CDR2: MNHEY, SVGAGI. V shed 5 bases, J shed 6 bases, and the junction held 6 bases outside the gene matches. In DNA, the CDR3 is TGTGCCAGCAGTCAAGACAGGGGAGTTCAGCCCCAGCATTTT. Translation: CASSQDRGVQPQHF.

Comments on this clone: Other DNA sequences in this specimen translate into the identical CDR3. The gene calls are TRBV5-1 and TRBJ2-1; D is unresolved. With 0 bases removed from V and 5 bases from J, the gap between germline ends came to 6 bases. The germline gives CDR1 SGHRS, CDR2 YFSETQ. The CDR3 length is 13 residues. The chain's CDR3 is CASSLGLNNEQFF. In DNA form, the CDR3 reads TGCGCCAGCAGCTTGGGTCTAAACAATGAGCAGTTCTTC.

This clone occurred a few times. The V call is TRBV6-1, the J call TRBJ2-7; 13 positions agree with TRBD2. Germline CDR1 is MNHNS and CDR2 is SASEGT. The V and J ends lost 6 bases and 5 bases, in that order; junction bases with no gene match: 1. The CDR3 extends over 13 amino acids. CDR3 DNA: TGTGCCAGCAGGACTAGCGGGAGGAACGAGCAGTACTTC. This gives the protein CASRTSGRNEQYF.

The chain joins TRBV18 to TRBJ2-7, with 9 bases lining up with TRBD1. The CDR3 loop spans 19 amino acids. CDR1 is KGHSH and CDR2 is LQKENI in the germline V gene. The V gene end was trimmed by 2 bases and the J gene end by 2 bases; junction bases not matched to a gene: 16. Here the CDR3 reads CASSPGRVSGTGTAYEQYF. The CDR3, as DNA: TGTGCCAGCTCACCAGGTCGTGTTTCTGGGACAGGGACAGCCTACGAGCAGTACTTC.

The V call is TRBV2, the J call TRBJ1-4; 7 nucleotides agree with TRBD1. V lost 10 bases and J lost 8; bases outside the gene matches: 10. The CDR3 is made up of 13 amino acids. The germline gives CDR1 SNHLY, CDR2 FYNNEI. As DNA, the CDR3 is TGTGCCACCCGAACAGGGGTCGCGGAAAAACTGTTTTTT. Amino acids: CATRTGVAEKLFF.

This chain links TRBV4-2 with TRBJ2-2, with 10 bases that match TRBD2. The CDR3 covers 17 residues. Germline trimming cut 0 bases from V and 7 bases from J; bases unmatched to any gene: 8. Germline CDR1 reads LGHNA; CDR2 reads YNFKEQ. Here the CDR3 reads CASSQDPAGGPRGELFF. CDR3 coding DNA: TGTGCCAGCAGCCAAGATCCAGCGGGGGGGCCTCGCGGGGAGCTGTTTTTT.